The 8 T cell receptor beta chains reported below all come from one sample, sequenced in a study of immune characterization of retroperitoneal liposarcoma. Each CDR3 protein is one row after TCRdb ran MiXCR on the PCR reads. The data contain fewer than 25,000 distinct CDR3 sequences, 37% of them singletons. Sequenced material: blood. These receptors were collected from a male donor with retroperitoneal liposarcoma.

This clonotype rates as medium-sized. The chain recombines TRBV6-1 with TRBJ2-1, with TRBD1 identical over 11 bases. Germline lookup yields CDR1 MNHNS and CDR2 SASEGT. After removal of 3 bases from V and 3 bases from J, the junction contained 10 bases not matched to a gene. The CDR3 totals 18 residues. The CDR3 sequence: CASSDTLLGQGVYNEQFF. The CDR3 nucleotides are TGTGCCAGCAGTGACACCCTTCTGGGACAGGGGGTCTACAATGAGCAGTTCTTC.

By proportion, this clonotype is medium-sized. The V and J genes are TRBV7-2 and TRBJ2-1; 8 bases agree with TRBD2. TRBJ2-7 explains the end of the DNA better; the J call may be wrong. CDR1 SGHTA and CDR2 FQGNSA come from the germline V gene. The CDR3 loop spans 15 amino acids. CDR3 DNA: TGTGCCAGCAGCTTAGGGACTAGCACCTACAATGAGCAGTACTTC. It specifies CASSLGTSTYNEQYF.

This clonotype was seen more than once but under ten times. The rearrangement uses TRBV12-3 or TRBV12-4 and TRBJ2-4; D assignment may be TRBD1 or TRBD2 (5 bases each). V was cut by 6 bases and J by 0 bases, with 18 bases left in between. The CDR3 loop spans 17 amino acids. The chain's CDR3 is CASRPGPRREAKNIQYF. The DNA for the CDR3 is TGTGCCAGCAGGCCGGGACCGCGGCGCGAAGCCAAAAACATTCAGTACTTC.

The chain has TRBV12-3 or TRBV12-4 and TRBJ2-5; either TRBD1 or TRBD2 may supply D (6 bases each). The tail of the sequence fits TRBJ2-7 better, so the J call may be wrong. The CDR3 is made up of 15 amino acids. The DNA of the CDR3 is TGTGCCAGCAGCGAAGGCGAGGGGGGCTCCTACGAGCAGTACTTC. It specifies CASSEGEGGSYEQYF.

Comments on this clonotype: At one end, the junction sequence differs from germline, possibly due to a read error. CDR3 region: CASSLYRRPWGGDYTYTHYF. For the CDR3, the DNA is TGTGCCAGCAGTTTATACCGACGACCCTGGGGGGGGGACTACACATATACGCATTATTTT. The rearrangement uses TRBV27 and TRBJ2-3, with TRBD2 matching 7 bases. This CDR3 contains 20 residues. The germline V gene encodes CDR1 MNHEY and CDR2 SMNVEV (reference sequence).

This clonotype was detected ten times or more. V usage is TRBV6-5 and J usage is TRBJ2-1, with TRBD2 identical over 8 bases. CDR3 size: 16 residues. Losses at the gene ends were 2 bases for V and 1 base for J; bases not matched to a gene: 4. Germline V gives CDR1 MNHEY, CDR2 SVGAGI. The chain's CDR3 is CASSYNAGGSYNEQFF. Here the CDR3 DNA reads TGTGCCAGCAGTTACAATGCGGGAGGTTCCTACAATGAGCAGTTCTTC.

The CDR3: CASSPVTSGTGEQYF. The DNA of the CDR3 is TGTGCCAGCAGCCCGGTGACTAGCGGGACGGGGGAGCAGTACTTC. This chain links TRBV11-3 with TRBJ2-5; 11 bases are a match to TRBD2. CDR1 SGHNT and CDR2 YENEEA come from the germline V gene. V shed 5 bases, J shed 11 bases, and the junction held 13 bases outside the gene matches. This CDR3 spans 15 amino acids. Complete variable domain (other parts from reference TRBV11-3 and TRBJ2-5): EAGVVQSPRYKIIEKKQPVAFWCNPISGHNTLYWYLQNLGQGPELLIRYENEEAVDDSQLPKDRFSAERLKGVDSTLKIQPAELGDSAVYLCASSPVTSGTGEQYFGPGTRLLVL.

The chain links TRBV6-4 to TRBJ2-2, with 14 positions matching TRBD2. The CDR3 covers 16 residues. Per germline, CDR1 MRHNA and CDR2 SNTAGT. V gave up 6 bases and J gave up 5 bases; unmatched junction bases: 5. The CDR3 bases are TGTGCCAGCAGCCGGACTAGCGGGAGGTATACCGGGGAGCTGTTTTTT. It is translated as CASSRTSGRYTGELFF.